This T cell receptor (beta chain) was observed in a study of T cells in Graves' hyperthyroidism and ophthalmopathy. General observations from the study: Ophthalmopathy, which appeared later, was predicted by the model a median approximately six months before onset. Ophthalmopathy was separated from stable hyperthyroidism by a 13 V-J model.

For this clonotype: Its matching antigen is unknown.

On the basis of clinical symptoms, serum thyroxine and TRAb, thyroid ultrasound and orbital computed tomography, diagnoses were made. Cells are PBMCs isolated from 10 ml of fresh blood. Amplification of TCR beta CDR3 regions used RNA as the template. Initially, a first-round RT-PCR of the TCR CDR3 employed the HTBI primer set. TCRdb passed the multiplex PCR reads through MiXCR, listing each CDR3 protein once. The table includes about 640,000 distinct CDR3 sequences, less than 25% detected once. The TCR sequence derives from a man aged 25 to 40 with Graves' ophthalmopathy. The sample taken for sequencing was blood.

CDR3 in amino acids: CASSQDGAGLAGEDTQYF. For the CDR3, the DNA is TGTGCCAGCAGCCAAGATGGCGCGGGACTAGCGGGAGAAGATACGCAGTATTTT. This chain connects TRBV4-2 to TRBJ2-3; 14 bases line up with TRBD2. This CDR3 has 18 amino acids. Germline CDR1 is LGHNA and CDR2 is YNFKEQ. J was trimmed by 5 bases and V by 0 bases; bases with no gene match: 7.